Each of the 2 T cell receptor beta chains below was sequenced from the same sample in a study of CD8 T cells in acute hepatitis C reinfection. Sample time point: naive CD8 control sorted from an acute-time-point sample. The assay was immunoSEQ multiplex PCR, and TCRdb's table has in-frame clones only and misses some. The table lists 30,000 to 40,000 clones, approximately 85% of them singletons. The specimen was naive CD8+ T cells from PBMCs. These TCRs come from a woman in her late teens or twenties who spontaneously cleared hepatitis C infection.

The chain couples TRBV6-5 to TRBJ1-4; D gene unclear. Per the germline V gene, CDR1 is MNHEY and CDR2 is SVGAGI. The CDR3 extends over 15 amino acids. Trimming shortened V by 0 bases and J by 3 bases, and 8 bases separated the two germline ends. The CDR3, as DNA: TGTGCCAGCAGTTACTCGGCAGGTTCTAATGAAAAACTGTTTTTT. Amino acid sequence: CASSYSAGSNEKLFF.

The V gene is TRBV11-2, the J gene TRBJ2-1; no firm D call. CDR1 is SGHAT, CDR2 FQNNGV, per germline. The CDR3 consists of 14 residues. V lost 5 bases and J 2 bases, leaving 10 bases between the germline ends. The CDR3 DNA follows: TGTGCCAGCAGCAAGCTGGTCACCTACAATGAGCAGTTCTTC. Translated: CASSKLVTYNEQFF.